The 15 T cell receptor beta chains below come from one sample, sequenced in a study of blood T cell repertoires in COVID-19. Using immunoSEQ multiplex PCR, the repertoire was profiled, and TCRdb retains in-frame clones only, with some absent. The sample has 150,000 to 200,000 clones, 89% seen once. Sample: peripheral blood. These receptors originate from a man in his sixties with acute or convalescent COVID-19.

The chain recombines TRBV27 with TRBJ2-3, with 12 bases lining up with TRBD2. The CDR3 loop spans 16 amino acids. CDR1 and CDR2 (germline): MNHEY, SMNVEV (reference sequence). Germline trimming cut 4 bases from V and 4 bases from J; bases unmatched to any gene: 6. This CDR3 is CASSSLAGGYADTQYF. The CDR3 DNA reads TGTGCCAGCAGTTCCCTAGCGGGGGGGTATGCAGATACGCAGTATTTT.

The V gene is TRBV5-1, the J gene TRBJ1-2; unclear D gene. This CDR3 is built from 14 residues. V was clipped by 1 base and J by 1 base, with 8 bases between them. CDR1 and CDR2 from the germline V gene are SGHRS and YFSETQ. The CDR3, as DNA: TGCGCCAGCAGCTTGTCCGGGAATAACTATGGCTACACCTTC. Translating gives CASSLSGNNYGYTF.

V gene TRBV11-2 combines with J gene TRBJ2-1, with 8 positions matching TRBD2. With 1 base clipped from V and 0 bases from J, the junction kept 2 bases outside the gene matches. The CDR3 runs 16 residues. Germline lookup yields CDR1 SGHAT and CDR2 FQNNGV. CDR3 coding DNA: TGTGCCAGCAGCTTAGCCGGGGGGGGCTCCTACAATGAGCAGTTCTTC. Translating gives CASSLAGGGSYNEQFF.

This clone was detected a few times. The CDR3 DNA sequence: TGTGCCAGCAGACGTAGCGGGGGAGTTGATGAGCAGTTCTTC. It codes for CASRRSGGVDEQFF. The chain joins TRBV7-9 to TRBJ2-1, with 9 bases lining up with TRBD2. The CDR3 has 14 amino acids. V lost 6 bases and J lost 8; bases outside the gene matches: 8. Germline CDR1 SEHNR, CDR2 FQNEAQ (reference sequence).

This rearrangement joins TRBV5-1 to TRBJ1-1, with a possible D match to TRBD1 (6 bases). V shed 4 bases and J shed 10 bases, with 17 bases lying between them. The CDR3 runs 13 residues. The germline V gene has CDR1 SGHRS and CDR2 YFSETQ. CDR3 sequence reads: CASSSRDTRRAFF. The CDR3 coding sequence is TGCGCCAGCAGCAGCAGGGACACCCGGAGAGCTTTCTTT.

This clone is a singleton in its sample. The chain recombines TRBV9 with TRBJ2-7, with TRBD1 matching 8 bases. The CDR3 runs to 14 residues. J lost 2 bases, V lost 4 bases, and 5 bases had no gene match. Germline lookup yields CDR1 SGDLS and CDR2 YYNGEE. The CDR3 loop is CASSPRDRTYEQYF. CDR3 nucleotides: TGTGCCAGCAGCCCGCGGGACAGGACCTACGAGCAGTACTTC. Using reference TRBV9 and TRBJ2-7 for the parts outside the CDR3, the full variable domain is DSGVTQTPKHLITATGQRVTLRCSPRSGDLSVYWYQQSLDQGLQFLIQYYNGEERAKGNILERFSAQQFPDLHSELNLSSLELGDSALYFCASSPRDRTYEQYFGPGTRLTVT.

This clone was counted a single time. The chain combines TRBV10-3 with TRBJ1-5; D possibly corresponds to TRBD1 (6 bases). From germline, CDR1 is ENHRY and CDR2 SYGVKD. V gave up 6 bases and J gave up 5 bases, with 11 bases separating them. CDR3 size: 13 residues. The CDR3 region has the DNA TGTGCCATCAGAGGGGACATTGATCAGCCCCAGCATTTT. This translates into CAIRGDIDQPQHF.

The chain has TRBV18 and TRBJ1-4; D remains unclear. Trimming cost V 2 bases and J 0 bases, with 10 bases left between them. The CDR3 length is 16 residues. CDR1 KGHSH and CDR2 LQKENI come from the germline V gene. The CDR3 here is CASSPFSSSTNEKLFF. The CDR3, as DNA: TGTGCCAGCTCACCATTTTCGAGCTCAACTAATGAAAAACTGTTTTTT.

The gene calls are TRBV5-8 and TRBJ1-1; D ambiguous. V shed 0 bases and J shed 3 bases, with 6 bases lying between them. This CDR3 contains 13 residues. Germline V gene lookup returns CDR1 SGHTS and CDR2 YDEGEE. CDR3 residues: CASSLAGYTEAFF. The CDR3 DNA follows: TGTGCCAGCAGCTTGGCCGGGTACACTGAAGCTTTCTTT.

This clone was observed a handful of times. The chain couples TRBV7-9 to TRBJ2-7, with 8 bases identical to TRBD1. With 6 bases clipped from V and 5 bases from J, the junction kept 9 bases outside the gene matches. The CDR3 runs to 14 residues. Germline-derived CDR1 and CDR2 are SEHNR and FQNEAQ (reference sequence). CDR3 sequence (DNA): TGTGCCAGCAGACCCCGGACAGGGATCCACGAGCAGTACTTC. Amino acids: CASRPRTGIHEQYF.

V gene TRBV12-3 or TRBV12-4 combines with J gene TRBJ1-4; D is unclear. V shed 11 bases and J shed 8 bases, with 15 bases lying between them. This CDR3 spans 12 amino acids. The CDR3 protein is CASRGSQEKLFF. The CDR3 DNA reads TGTGCCTCCCGGGGATCACAGGAAAAACTGTTTTTT.

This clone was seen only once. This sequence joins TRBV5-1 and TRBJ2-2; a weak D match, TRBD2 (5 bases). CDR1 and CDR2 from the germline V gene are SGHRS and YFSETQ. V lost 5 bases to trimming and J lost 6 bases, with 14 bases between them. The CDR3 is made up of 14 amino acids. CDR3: CASSRDPGAGELFF. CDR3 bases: TGCGCCAGCAGTAGAGACCCCGGGGCCGGGGAGCTGTTTTTT.

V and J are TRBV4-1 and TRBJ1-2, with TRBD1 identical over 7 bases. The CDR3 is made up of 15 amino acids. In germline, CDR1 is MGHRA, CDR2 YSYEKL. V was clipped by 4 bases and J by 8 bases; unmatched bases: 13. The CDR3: CASSPLGQSFGGYTF. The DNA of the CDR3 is TGCGCCAGCAGCCCGCTGGGACAGTCTTTTGGAGGCTACACCTTC.

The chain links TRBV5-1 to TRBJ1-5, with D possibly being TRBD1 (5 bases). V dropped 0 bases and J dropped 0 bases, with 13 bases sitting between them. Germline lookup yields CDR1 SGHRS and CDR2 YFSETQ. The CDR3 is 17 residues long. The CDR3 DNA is TGCGCCAGCAGCTTGGGGCCCGACAGAAATAGCAATCAGCCCCAGCATTTT. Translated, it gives CASSLGPDRNSNQPQHF.

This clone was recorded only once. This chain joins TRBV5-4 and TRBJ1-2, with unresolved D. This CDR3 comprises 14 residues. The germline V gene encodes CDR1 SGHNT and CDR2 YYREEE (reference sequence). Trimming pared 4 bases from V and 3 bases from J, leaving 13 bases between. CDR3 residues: CASSHPREDYGYTF. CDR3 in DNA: TGTGCCAGCAGCCACCCTCGCGAGGACTATGGCTACACCTTC.